This T cell receptor beta chain was profiled in a study of CD8 T cells in ankylosing spondylitis. A word on this clonotype: Its cognate antigen is unknown.

Regarding the study as a whole: Typical of ankylosing spondylitis blood, it appeared, was a TCR beta motif of roughly eight highly homologous variants.

TCRdb reanalysed the 5' RACE reads using MiXCR and keeps one entry per CDR3 protein. The sample holds around 450,000 distinct CDR3 sequences, roughly 27% seen once. Material for sequencing was blood, either unsorted or a sorted T cell fraction (not recorded which). The sequence was obtained from a male donor with ankylosing spondylitis.

The CDR3 sequence is CASSLISGSSYEQYV. CDR3 coding DNA: TGTGCCAGCAGCTTAATCAGCGGGAGCTCCTACGAGCAGTACGTC. This chain links TRBV7-2 with TRBJ2-7; 8 bases agree with TRBD2. V lost 2 bases, J lost 0 bases, and 3 bases stayed unmatched. From germline, CDR1 is SGHTA and CDR2 FQGNSA. This CDR3 is 15 amino acids long.